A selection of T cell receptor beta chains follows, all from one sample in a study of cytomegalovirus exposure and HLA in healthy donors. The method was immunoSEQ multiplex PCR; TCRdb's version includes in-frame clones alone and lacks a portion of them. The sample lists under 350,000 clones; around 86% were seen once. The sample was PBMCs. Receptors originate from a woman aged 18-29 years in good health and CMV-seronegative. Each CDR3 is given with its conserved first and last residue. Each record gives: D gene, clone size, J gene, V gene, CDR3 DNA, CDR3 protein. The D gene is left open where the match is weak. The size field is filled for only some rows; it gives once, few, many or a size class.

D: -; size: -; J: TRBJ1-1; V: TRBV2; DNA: TGTGCCAGCAGTACAGGGTACACTGAAGCTTTCTTT; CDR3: CASSTGYTEAFF
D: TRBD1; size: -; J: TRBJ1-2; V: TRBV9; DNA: TGTGCCAGCAGCGTAGCCCAGGGGGCGCATTATGGCTACACCTTC; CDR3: CASSVAQGAHYGYTF
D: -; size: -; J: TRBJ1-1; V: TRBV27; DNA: TGTGCCACCTCGGCGGGGTCCACTGAAGCTTTCTTT; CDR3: CATSAGSTEAFF
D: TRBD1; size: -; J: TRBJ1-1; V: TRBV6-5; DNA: TGTGCCAGCAGTTACTTGCAGGGGGCAGATTCGGCTTTCTTT; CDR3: CASSYLQGADSAFF
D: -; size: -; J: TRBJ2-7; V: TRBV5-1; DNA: TGCGCCAGTAGGGCAGGAGGGGAAAGCTACGAGCAGTACTTC; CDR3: CASRAGGESYEQYF
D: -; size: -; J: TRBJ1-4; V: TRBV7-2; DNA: TGTGCCAGCAGCTTAGGTGTAGGCAGGACTAATGAAAAACTGTTTTTT; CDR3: CASSLGVGRTNEKLFF
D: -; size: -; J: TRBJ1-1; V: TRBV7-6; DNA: TGTGCCAGCAGCCTACGGGACTTAAACACTGAAGCTTTCTTT; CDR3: CASSLRDLNTEAFF
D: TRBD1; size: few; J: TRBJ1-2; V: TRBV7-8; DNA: TGTGCCAGCAGCTTAGCCCAGGGGGCGATCTATGGCTACACCTTC; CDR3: CASSLAQGAIYGYTF
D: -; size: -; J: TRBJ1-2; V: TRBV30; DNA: TGTGCCTGGAGCTACCTCGGCTATGGCTACACCTTC; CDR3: CAWSYLGYGYTF
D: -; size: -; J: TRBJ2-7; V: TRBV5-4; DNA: TGTGCCAGCAGCTTGGTTAGCTACGAGCAGTACTTC; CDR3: CASSLVSYEQYF
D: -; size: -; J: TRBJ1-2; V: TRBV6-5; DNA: TGTGCCAGCAGTTACTCGGCAGGTGGCTACACCTTC; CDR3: CASSYSAGGYTF
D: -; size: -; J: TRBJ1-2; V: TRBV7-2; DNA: TGTGCCAGCAGCTTAGTAACGGCTAGTGGCTACACCTTC; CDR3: CASSLVTASGYTF
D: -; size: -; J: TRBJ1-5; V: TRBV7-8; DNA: TGTGCCAGCAGCTTAATGGCGGTGAGTCAGCCCCAGCATTTT; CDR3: CASSLMAVSQPQHF
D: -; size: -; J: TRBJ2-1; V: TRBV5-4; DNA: TGTGCCAGCAGCTCCCCTGGCCCCCTCGGGAGCAATGAGCAGTTCTTC; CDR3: CASSSPGPLGSNEQFF
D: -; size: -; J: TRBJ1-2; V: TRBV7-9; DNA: TGTGCCAGCAGCTTATCCGGGTTCTATGGCTACACCTTC; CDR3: CASSLSGFYGYTF
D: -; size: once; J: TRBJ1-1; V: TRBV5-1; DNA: TGCGCCAGCAGCTTGGTTGTGGGAGACACTGAAGCTTTCTTT; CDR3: CASSLVVGDTEAFF
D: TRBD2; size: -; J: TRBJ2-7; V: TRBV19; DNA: TGTGCCAGTAGTATAAGGGTAGCGGGAGCGGGCTCCTACGAGCAGTACTTC; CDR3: CASSIRVAGAGSYEQYF
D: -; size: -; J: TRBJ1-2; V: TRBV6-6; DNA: TGTGCCAGCACTTACGGGGGGGGGCAGGGCTACACCTTC; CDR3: CASTYGGGQGYTF
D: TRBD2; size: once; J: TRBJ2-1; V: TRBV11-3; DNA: TGTGCCAGCAGCCCTAGGACTAGCGGGAGTGGTGAGCAGTTCTTC; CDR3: CASSPRTSGSGEQFF
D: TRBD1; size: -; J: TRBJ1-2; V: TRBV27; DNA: TGTGCCAGCAGTTCCCTAGGACAGGGGATCTATGGCTACACCTTC; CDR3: CASSSLGQGIYGYTF
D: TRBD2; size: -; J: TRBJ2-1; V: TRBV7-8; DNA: TGTGCCAGCAGCCCAAGAGGACTAGCGGCCTACAATGAGCAGTTCTTC; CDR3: CASSPRGLAAYNEQFF
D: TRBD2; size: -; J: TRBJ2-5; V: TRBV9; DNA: TGTGCCAGCAGCGATACTAGCGGGGGGATCGGGACCCAGTACTTC; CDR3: CASSDTSGGIGTQYF
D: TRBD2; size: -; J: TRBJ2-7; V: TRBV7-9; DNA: TGTGCCAGCAACCGTCTGATGGCGGGGGGACCACCTTCCCCCTACGAGCAGTACTTC; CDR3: CASNRLMAGGPPSPYEQYF
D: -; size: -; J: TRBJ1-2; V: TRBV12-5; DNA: TGTGCTAGTGGTTGGACATCCCACAACTATGGCTACACCTTC; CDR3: CASGWTSHNYGYTF
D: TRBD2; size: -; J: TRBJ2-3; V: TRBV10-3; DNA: TGTGCCATCAGTACACGGACTAGCGGAACAGATACGCAGTATTTT; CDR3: CAISTRTSGTDTQYF